The T cell receptor beta chain described here comes from a study of CD4 T cells in relation to SARS-CoV-2 and coronaviruses. Germline CDR1 is GTSNPN and CDR2 is SVGIG (reference sequence). With V trimmed by 4 bases and J by 3 bases, 5 bases remained unmatched. The length of the CDR3 is 14 residues. Repertoires were generated with immunoSEQ multiplex PCR, while TCRdb's copy carries only in-frame clones and drops some. The sample consists of 38,000 or so clones, about 79% of them appearing once. As for this clone: As yet, its antigen is unknown.

Study observations and caveats: Around 62% of donors had memory CD4+ clonotypes crossrecognizing SARS-CoV-2 and common cold coronavirus spike.

Sequencing was carried out using naive CD4+ T cells from PBMCs, cultured in vitro. Subset reported: naive CD4+ T cells isolated by negative enrichment. The clonotype originates from an adult with COVID-19. The chain carries TRBV30 and TRBJ2-2; 7 nucleotides align to TRBD1. The CDR3 sequence: CAWNLGQYTGELFF. The CDR3 coding sequence is TGTGCCTGGAACCTGGGACAGTACACCGGGGAGCTGTTTTTT.